One and the same sample provided the 12 T cell receptor beta chains below, sequenced in a study of blood T cell repertoires in COVID-19. Profiled with immunoSEQ multiplex PCR; TCRdb holds only in-frame clones, not every one. The sample holds roughly 300,000 clones; just over 90% are singletons and the top ten take about 2.2%. Input material: peripheral blood. All receptors derive from a woman aged 25-40 years with COVID-19, enrolled during active disease.

CDR3 loop: CASSESRERRPYNEQFF. The CDR3 DNA reads as TGCGCCAGCAGTGAGTCAAGAGAACGGAGGCCCTACAATGAGCAGTTCTTC. The chain uses TRBV10-1 and TRBJ2-1; the D gene is possibly TRBD2 (5 bases). V lost 0 bases to trimming and J lost 2 bases, with 14 bases between them. The CDR3 extends over 17 amino acids. CDR1 is WNHNN and CDR2 is SYGVQD in the germline V gene (reference sequence).

The chain uses TRBV19 and TRBJ1-1; D remains ambiguous. The CDR3 is 11 residues long. Germline CDR1 is LNHDA and CDR2 is SQIVND (reference sequence). Trimming took 3 bases from V and 12 from J, leaving 11 bases between them. CDR3 bases: TGTGCCAGTAGTATGGGGAGCGGGACTTTCTTT. It translates to CASSMGSGTFF.

The chain joins TRBV9 to TRBJ1-1; tentative D call: TRBD1 (6 bases). V was pared by 2 bases and J by 4 bases, with 12 bases between. The CDR3 length is 14 residues. Germline V gene sequence: CDR1 SGDLS, CDR2 YYNGEE. Here the CDR3 DNA reads TGTGCCAGCAGCGTCTCCGGGACAAGCACTGAAGCTTTCTTT. As protein: CASSVSGTSTEAFF.

This sequence joins TRBV20-1 and TRBJ1-1, with unresolved D. Trimming pared 3 bases from V and 0 bases from J, leaving 8 bases between. The CDR3 sequence is 13 residues long. Germline V gives CDR1 DFQATT, CDR2 SNEGSKA (reference sequence). The CDR3 nucleotides read TGCAGTGCTAGTTTTAGAGTGAACACTGAAGCTTTCTTT. This sequence encodes CSASFRVNTEAFF.

The chain joins TRBV7-9 to TRBJ1-2, with 7 bases matching TRBD1. With V trimmed by 2 bases and J by 8 bases, 14 bases remained unmatched. CDR3 length: 16 amino acids. Germline V gene lookup returns CDR1 SEHNR and CDR2 FQNEAQ (reference sequence). CDR3 sequence (DNA): TGTGCCAGCAGCTTACAAGCACAGACAGGGATAAGGGGCTACACCTTC. This gives the protein CASSLQAQTGIRGYTF. Together with reference TRBV7-9 and TRBJ1-2, the CDR3 gives the full variable domain: DTGVSQNPRHKITKRGQNVTFRCDPISEHNRLYWYRQTLGQGPEFLTYFQNEAQLEKSRLLSDRFSAERPKGSFSTLEIQRTEQGDSAMYLCASSLQAQTGIRGYTFGSGTRLTVV.

The chain carries TRBV27 and TRBJ1-6; D remains ambiguous. From germline, CDR1 is MNHEY and CDR2 SMNVEV (reference sequence). V lost 6 bases and J 6 bases, leaving 6 bases between the germline ends. The CDR3 has 12 residues. The CDR3: CASRQFNSPLHF. As DNA, the CDR3 is TGTGCCAGCAGACAGTTTAATTCACCCCTCCACTTT.

This chain links TRBV10-3 with TRBJ2-1; 14 bases match TRBD2. Losses at the gene ends were 6 bases for V and 9 bases for J; bases not matched to a gene: 7. Germline CDR1 reads ENHRY; CDR2 reads SYGVKD. The CDR3 consists of 15 residues. This CDR3 is CAISPGTSGSGEQFF. The CDR3 region has the DNA TGTGCCATCAGCCCCGGGACTAGCGGGAGCGGTGAGCAGTTCTTC.

The chain has TRBV7-9 and TRBJ1-2; D is unresolved. The CDR3 covers 17 residues. Germline V lookup: CDR1 SEHNR, CDR2 FQNEAQ (reference sequence). With 5 bases removed from V and 3 bases from J, the gap between germline ends came to 22 bases. The CDR3 region has the DNA TGTGCCAGCAGCAGGGCTGATAGTAGCCCGAGCGACTATGGCTACACCTTC. Residues: CASSRADSSPSDYGYTF. The full variable domain, in which reference TRBV7-9 and TRBJ1-2 provide the parts outside the CDR3, is DTGVSQNPRHKITKRGQNVTFRCDPISEHNRLYWYRQTLGQGPEFLTYFQNEAQLEKSRLLSDRFSAERPKGSFSTLEIQRTEQGDSAMYLCASSRADSSPSDYGYTFGSGTRLTVV.

This chain links TRBV9 with TRBJ2-7; tentative D call: TRBD2 (6 bases). The germline V gene encodes CDR1 SGDLS and CDR2 YYNGEE. V was clipped by 0 bases and J by 1 base, with 11 bases between them. The CDR3 contains 15 residues. This CDR3 reads CASSVEAEGSYEQYF. The CDR3 nucleotides are TGTGCCAGCAGCGTAGAGGCGGAGGGGTCCTACGAGCAGTACTTC.

The rearrangement uses TRBV10-3 and TRBJ2-7, with 10 bases lining up with TRBD1. Germline V gives CDR1 ENHRY, CDR2 SYGVKD. Trimming removed 6 bases from V and 3 bases from J; junction bases left unmatched: 2. CDR3 length: 13 amino acids. The CDR3, as DNA: TGTGCCATCAGCTGGGACAGGGGCTACGAGCAGTACTTC. As protein: CAISWDRGYEQYF.

V and J are TRBV21-1 and TRBJ1-1; no check of the table's D call, TRBD1, against the DNA was made. TRBV21-1 is termed a pseudogene. The CDR3 length is 14 residues. The CDR3 DNA follows: TGTGCCAGCAGCAAAAAGGACAGGAACACTGAAGCTTTCTTT. Its translation is CASSKKDRNTEAFF.

This clone showed up just a few times. The chain carries TRBV6-5 and TRBJ1-5, with D unresolved. Germline V gives CDR1 MNHEY, CDR2 SVGAGI. V was shortened by 7 bases and J by 5 bases, with 15 bases between the two germline ends. The CDR3 extends over 14 amino acids. The CDR3 DNA sequence: TGTGCCAGCACCCCTCAGTATAACGATCAGCCCCAGCATTTT. Protein sequence: CASTPQYNDQPQHF.